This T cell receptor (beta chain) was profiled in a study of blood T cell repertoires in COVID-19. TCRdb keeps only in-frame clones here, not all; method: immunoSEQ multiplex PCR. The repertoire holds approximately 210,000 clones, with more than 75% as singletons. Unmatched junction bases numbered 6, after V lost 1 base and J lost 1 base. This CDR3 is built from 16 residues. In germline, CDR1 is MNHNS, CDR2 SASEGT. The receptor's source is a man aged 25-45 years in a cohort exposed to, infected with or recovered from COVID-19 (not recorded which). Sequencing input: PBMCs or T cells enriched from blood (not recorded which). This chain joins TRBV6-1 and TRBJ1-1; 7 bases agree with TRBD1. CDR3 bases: TGTGCCAGCAGTGAAGGGTCGTGGACAGGGAACACTGAAGCTTTCTTT. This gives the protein CASSEGSWTGNTEAFF.